Included here is one T cell receptor beta chain sequence, with context. Measured with immunoSEQ multiplex PCR; TCRdb has only the in-frame clones, and not every one. The sample has about 380,000 clones, 81% seen once. The data derive from a study of blood T cell repertoires in COVID-19. CDR3 size: 14 residues. Germline V gene data show CDR1 as KGHSH and CDR2 as LQKENI. The V gene end was trimmed by 6 bases and the J gene end by 2 bases; junction bases not matched to a gene: 3. The TCR was taken from a human donor with acute or convalescent COVID-19. The donor label of this sample is uncertain. The V gene is TRBV18, the J gene TRBJ1-5, with 8 bases lining up with TRBD1. The sample comprised peripheral blood. Here the CDR3 reads CASSGTGGNQPQHF. Written as DNA, the CDR3 is TGTGCCAGCTCCGGGACAGGAGGCAATCAGCCCCAGCATTTT. The full variable domain, completed using reference TRBV18 and TRBJ1-5, is NAGVMQNPRHLVRRRGQEARLRCSPMKGHSHVYWYRQLPEEGLKFMVYLQKENIIDESGMPKERFSAEFPKEGPSILRIQQVVRGDSAAYFCASSGTGGNQPQHFGDGTRLSIL.